This T cell receptor (beta chain) was captured by sequencing in a study of cytomegalovirus exposure and HLA in healthy donors. PCR primers comprised 60 Vbeta and 13 Jbeta primers. The table came from immunoSEQ multiplex PCR; TCRdb's copy has only in-frame clones and leaves some out. Among 130,000 or so clones listed, approximately 70% were seen once. General study results and limits: Most likely, a cluster of highly shared sequence variants arose as a sequencing artifact. Cytomegalovirus association was listed for around 180 TCR beta chains. TCR beta V- and J-gene trimming, according to a later analysis, was linked to a missense DCLRE1C variant.

About this clone: Its specificity is unknown.

The length of the CDR3 is 16 residues. The V gene end was trimmed by 4 bases and the J gene end by 5 bases; junction bases not matched to a gene: 8. Germline V gene data show CDR1 as LNHDA and CDR2 as SQIVND (reference sequence). The sequence was obtained from a man between 18 and 35 years old in good health and CMV-seronegative. The chain employs TRBV19 and TRBJ2-7; 13 bases are shared with TRBD2. Sample: PBMCs. The CDR3, as DNA: TGTGCCAGTAGTAGACCGGGACTAGCGGGACCCCACGAGCAGTACTTC. This encodes CASSRPGLAGPHEQYF.